This T cell receptor (beta chain) was observed in a study of cytomegalovirus exposure and HLA in healthy donors. Researchers ran the PCR with 60 Vbeta and 13 Jbeta primers. Some clones are missing from TCRdb's copy, which holds only in-frame ones; the method was immunoSEQ multiplex PCR. This table has roughly 200,000 clones, approximately 80% appearing once. The CDR3 extends over 16 amino acids. CDR1 SGHRS and CDR2 YFSETQ come from the germline V gene. The V end was cut by 4 bases, the J end by 1 base, with 15 bases between. The chain joins TRBV5-1 to TRBJ2-1; D not certain. This sequence was found in a woman between 25 and 40 years old in good health and CMV-seronegative. The material sequenced was PBMCs. The CDR3 nucleotides read TGCGCCAGCAGCCCGAAGTCGGCAGGATCCTACAATGAGCAGTTCTTC. It encodes CASSPKSAGSYNEQFF.